Described below is a single TCR beta chain sequence and its context. Antigen unknown. This CDR3 region has 15 residues. Germline V CDR1 and CDR2: SGHTA, FQGNSA. After removal of 5 bases from V and 7 bases from J, the junction contained 6 bases not matched to a gene. The data belong to a study of T cells after yellow fever vaccination. Study as a whole: The fractions with low cell numbers were processed using SMART-Seq v4 Ultra Low Input.

Overall study findings and caveats: Peak timing came faster in the weaker secondary response, day 5 versus 15.

Template switching by 5'RACE produced TCR cDNA, adding a universal primer site and UMIs. In TCRdb, the 5' RACE reads were re-called with MiXCR into one record per CDR3 protein. In the table there are about 350,000 distinct CDR3 sequences, around 13% of which are singletons. The starting material was CD4+ T cells sorted from PBMCs, obtained 15 days after the yellow fever booster vaccination. J is TRBJ2-1 and V is TRBV7-2; TRBD2 aligns across 12 bases. The sequence was obtained from a man between 18 and 29 years old who received the YFV17D yellow fever vaccine. CDR3 in amino acids: CASSRTSGAQNEQFF. CDR3 DNA sequence: TGTGCCAGCAGCAGGACTAGCGGGGCCCAAAATGAGCAGTTCTTC.